A selection of T cell receptor beta chains follows, all from one sample in a study of T cell responses to AZD1222 COVID-19 vaccine. The assay was immunoSEQ multiplex PCR, and TCRdb's table has in-frame clones only and misses some. This sample has more than 100,000 clones, with 89% found just once. The source material was peripheral blood, sampled on day 0 of AZD1222 vaccination. Receptor source: an adult in good health. Each CDR3 is given with its conserved first and last residue. D genes are given only for firm matches. Some rows mark clone size as missing; the rest say once, few, many or name a class of expanded clone.

j_call	v_call	d_call	clone_size	cdr3_nt	cdr3_aa
TRBJ1-6	TRBV7-6	.	.	TGTGCCAGCAGCTCCAGGGTGGCGGATAATTCACCCCTCCACTTT	CASSSRVADNSPLHF
TRBJ1-4	TRBV7-9	.	.	TGTGCCAGCACCAGGGAGTCGGGAAAACTGTTTTTT	CASTRESGKLFF
TRBJ1-5	TRBV23-1	.	.	TGCGCCAGCAGTCAATCTAGGTCTGGTTCTAATCAGCCCCAGCATTTT	CASSQSRSGSNQPQHF
TRBJ1-1	TRBV2	.	.	TGTGCCAGCAGTGAAGGGGGGCACACTGAAGCTTTCTTT	CASSEGGHTEAFF
TRBJ2-5	TRBV28	TRBD2	.	TGTGCCAGCAGCCCAAGTCTAGCGGGAGACCAAGAGACCCAGTACTTC	CASSPSLAGDQETQYF
TRBJ2-7	TRBV13	.	.	TGTGCCAGCAGCTCAAGGGACCTCTCCTACGAGCAGTACTTC	CASSSRDLSYEQYF
TRBJ2-3	TRBV27	.	once	TGTGCCAGCAGCCTGGGTGACGGGGGCCGCACAGATACGCAGTATTTT	CASSLGDGGRTDTQYF
TRBJ2-5	TRBV9	TRBD2	few	TGTGCCAGCAGCGTCGGCGGGAGGGCCCAAGAGACCCAGTACTTC	CASSVGGRAQETQYF
TRBJ2-7	TRBV7-9	.	.	TGTGCCAGCAGCTTACTGGGTTGGGGGACCTACGAGCAGTACTTC	CASSLLGWGTYEQYF
TRBJ2-1	TRBV3-1/TRBV3-2	TRBD1	once	TGTGCCAGCAGCCAAGACAGGGGGCGCAATGAGCAGTTCTTC	CASSQDRGRNEQFF
TRBJ2-3	TRBV2	.	.	TGTGCCAGCAGTGGTCCTTTCACAGATACGCAGTATTTT	CASSGPFTDTQYF
TRBJ2-1	TRBV14	TRBD2	.	TGTGCCAGCAGCCAACCCCTAGCGGGGGAGCAGTTCTTC	CASSQPLAGEQFF
TRBJ1-1	TRBV19	.	.	TGTGCCAGTAGTATATCAGGACCGTTTAACACTGAAGCTTTCTTT	CASSISGPFNTEAFF
TRBJ1-5	TRBV18	.	.	TGTGCCAGCTCCCCAAGGGGGGATCAGCCCCAGCATTTT	CASSPRGDQPQHF
TRBJ2-7	TRBV7-2	TRBD2	few	TGTGCCAGCAGCACCAGACTAGCTTCCCTCTACGAGCAGTACTTC	CASSTRLASLYEQYF
TRBJ1-5	TRBV24-1	TRBD1	.	TGTGCCACCAGTGATGGGACAGAGCCTAGCAATCAGCCCCAGCATTTT	CATSDGTEPSNQPQHF
TRBJ2-1	TRBV10-3	TRBD2	once	TGTGCCATCACAGGTAGCGGGGGTGGTGAGCAGTTCTTC	CAITGSGGGEQFF
TRBJ1-1	TRBV3-1/TRBV3-2	.	few	TGTGCCAGCAGTCAATACCAGGGAAGAACTGAAGCTTTCTTT	CASSQYQGRTEAFF
TRBJ2-6	TRBV5-4	.	.	TGTGCCAGCAGCCCGTCTGGGGGTTCTCGCTCTGGGGCCAACGTCCTGACTTTC	CASSPSGGSRSGANVLTF
TRBJ2-1	TRBV19	TRBD1	.	TGTGCCAGCGACGGCCAGTCAGGGGGTGAGCAGTTCTTC	CASDGQSGGEQFF
TRBJ2-2	TRBV6-5	TRBD1	.	TGTGCCAGCAGTTACAGGGGACAGGGGGTAGTCGGGGAGCTGTTTTTT	CASSYRGQGVVGELFF
TRBJ2-2	TRBV12-3/TRBV12-4	.	.	TGTGCCAGCAGTACCGCGAGGACCGGGGAGCTGTTTTTT	CASSTARTGELFF
TRBJ1-1	TRBV18	TRBD1	few	TGTGCCAGCTCCCAGGACAGGGAGAACACTGAAGCTTTCTTT	CASSQDRENTEAFF
TRBJ1-1	TRBV28	TRBD1	.	TGTGCCAGCAGTCCAACAAGGACAGGCGGGACTGAAGCTTTCTTT	CASSPTRTGGTEAFF
TRBJ2-1	TRBV7-9	.	.	TGTGCCAGCAGCTTAGAGGTGCGGGGCTACAATGAGCAGTTCTTC	CASSLEVRGYNEQFF
TRBJ1-1	TRBV20-1	TRBD1	.	TGCAGTGCTAGTCCCGGGACAGGGTTGACTGAAGCTTTCTTT	CSASPGTGLTEAFF
TRBJ1-1	TRBV2	.	.	TGTGCCAGCATCCCCTACAGGAACACTGAAGCTTTCTTT	CASIPYRNTEAFF
TRBJ2-6	TRBV28	.	.	TGTGCCAGCAGCCGTGGAGTCTTACATGCAGCCGGCTCTGGGGCCAACGTCCTGACTTTC	CASSRGVLHAAGSGANVLTF
TRBJ2-1	TRBV15	.	.	TGTGCCACCAGCAGGGAGGCTGTGACCTACAATGAGCAGTTCTTC	CATSREAVTYNEQFF
TRBJ1-1	TRBV29-1	TRBD1	.	TGCAGCGGCCACGACAGGGGGGGCACTGAAGCTTTCTTT	CSGHDRGGTEAFF
TRBJ1-1	TRBV18	TRBD1	.	TGTGCCAGCTCCGCACAGGGGGCCATCGACACTGAAGCTTTCTTT	CASSAQGAIDTEAFF